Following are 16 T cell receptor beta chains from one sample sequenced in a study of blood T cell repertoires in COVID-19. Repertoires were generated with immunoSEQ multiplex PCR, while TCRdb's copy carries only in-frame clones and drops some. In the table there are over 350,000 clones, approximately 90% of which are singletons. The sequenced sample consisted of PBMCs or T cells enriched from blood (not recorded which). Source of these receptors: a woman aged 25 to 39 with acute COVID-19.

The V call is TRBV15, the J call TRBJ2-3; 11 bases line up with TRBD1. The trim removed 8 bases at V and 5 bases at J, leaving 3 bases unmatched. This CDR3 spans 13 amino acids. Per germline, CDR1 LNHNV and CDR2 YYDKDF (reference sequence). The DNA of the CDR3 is TGTGCCACCGGTGGGACAGGGGGAGATACGCAGTATTTT. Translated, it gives CATGGTGGDTQYF.

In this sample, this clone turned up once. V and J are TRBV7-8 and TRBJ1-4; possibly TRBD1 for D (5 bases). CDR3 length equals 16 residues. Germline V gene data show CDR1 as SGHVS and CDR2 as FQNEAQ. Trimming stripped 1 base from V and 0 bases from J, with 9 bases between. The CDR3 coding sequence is TGTGCCAGCAGCTTAGTTAGACAGCCAACTAATGAAAAACTGTTTTTT. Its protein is CASSLVRQPTNEKLFF.

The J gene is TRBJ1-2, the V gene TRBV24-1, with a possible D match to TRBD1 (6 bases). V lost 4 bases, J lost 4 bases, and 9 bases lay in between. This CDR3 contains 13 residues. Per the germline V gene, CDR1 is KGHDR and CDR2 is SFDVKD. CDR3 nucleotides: TGTGCCACCAGTGACCAGGACAGCTATGGCTACACCTTC. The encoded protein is CATSDQDSYGYTF.

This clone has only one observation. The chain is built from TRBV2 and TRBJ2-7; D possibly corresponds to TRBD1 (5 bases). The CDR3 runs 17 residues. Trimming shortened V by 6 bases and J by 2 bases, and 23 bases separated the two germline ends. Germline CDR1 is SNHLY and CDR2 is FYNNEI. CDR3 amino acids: CASSRLPTGATAYEQYF. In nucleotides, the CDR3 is TGTGCCAGCAGCAGACTGCCAACTGGAGCGACAGCCTACGAGCAGTACTTC.

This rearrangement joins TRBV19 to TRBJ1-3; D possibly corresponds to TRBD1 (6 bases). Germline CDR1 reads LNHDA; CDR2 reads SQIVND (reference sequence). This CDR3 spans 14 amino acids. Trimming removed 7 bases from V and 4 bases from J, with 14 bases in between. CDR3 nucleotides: TGTGCCAGTAAATTGACAGGCGCGGGAAACACCATATATTTT. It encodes CASKLTGAGNTIYF.

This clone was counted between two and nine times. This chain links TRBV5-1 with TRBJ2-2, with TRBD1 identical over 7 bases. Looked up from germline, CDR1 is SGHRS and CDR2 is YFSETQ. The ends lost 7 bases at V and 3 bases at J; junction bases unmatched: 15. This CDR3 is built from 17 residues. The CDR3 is CASQARNRQGDTGELFF. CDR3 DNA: TGCGCCAGCCAAGCCAGAAATCGACAGGGTGACACCGGGGAGCTGTTTTTT.

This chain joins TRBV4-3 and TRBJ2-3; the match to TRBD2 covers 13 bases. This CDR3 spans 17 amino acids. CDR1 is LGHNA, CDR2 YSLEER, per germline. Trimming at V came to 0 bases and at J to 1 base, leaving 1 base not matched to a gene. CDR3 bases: TGCGCCAGCAGCCAAGATGGACTAGCGGGGGGCACAGATACGCAGTATTTT. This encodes CASSQDGLAGGTDTQYF.

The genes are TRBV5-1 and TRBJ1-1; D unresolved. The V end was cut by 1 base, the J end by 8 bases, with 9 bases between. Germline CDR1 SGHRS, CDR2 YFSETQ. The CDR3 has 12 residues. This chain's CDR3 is CASSLTGREAFF. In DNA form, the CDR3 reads TGCGCCAGCAGCTTGACGGGGAGGGAAGCTTTCTTT.

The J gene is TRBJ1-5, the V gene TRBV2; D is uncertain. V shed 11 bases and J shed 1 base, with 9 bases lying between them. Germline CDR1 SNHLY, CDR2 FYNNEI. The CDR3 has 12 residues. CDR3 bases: TGTGCCGTGGCACCCAGCAATCAGCCCCAGCATTTT. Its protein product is CAVAPSNQPQHF.

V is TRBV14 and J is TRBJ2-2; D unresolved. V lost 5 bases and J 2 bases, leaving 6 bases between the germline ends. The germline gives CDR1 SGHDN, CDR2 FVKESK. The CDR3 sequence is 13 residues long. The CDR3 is CASSAPNTGELFF. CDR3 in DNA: TGTGCCAGCAGCGCGCCCAACACCGGGGAGCTGTTTTTT.

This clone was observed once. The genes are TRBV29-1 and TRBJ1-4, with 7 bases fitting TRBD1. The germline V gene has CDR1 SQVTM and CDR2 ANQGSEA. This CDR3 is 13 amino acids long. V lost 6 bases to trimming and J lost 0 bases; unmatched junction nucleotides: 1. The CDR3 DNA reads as TGCAGCGTGGGACAGTCAACTAATGAAAAACTGTTTTTT. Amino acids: CSVGQSTNEKLFF.

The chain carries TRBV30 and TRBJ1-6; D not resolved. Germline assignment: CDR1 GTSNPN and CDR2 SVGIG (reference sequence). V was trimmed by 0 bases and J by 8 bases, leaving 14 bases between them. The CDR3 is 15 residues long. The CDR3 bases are TGTGCCTGGAGTGTATGGGCCACGGGGTATTCACCCCTCCACTTT. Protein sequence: CAWSVWATGYSPLHF.

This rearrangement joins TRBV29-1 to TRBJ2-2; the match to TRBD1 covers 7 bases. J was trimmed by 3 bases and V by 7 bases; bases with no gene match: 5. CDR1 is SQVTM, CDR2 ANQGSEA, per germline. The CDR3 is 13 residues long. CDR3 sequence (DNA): TGCAGCGCCGGGGACAGAGACACCGGGGAGCTGTTTTTT. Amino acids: CSAGDRDTGELFF.

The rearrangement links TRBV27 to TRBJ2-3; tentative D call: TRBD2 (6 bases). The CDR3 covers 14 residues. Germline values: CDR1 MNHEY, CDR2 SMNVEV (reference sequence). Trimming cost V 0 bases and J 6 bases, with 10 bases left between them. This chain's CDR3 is CASSLSTRADTQYF. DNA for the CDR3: TGTGCCAGCAGTTTATCGACTAGAGCGGATACGCAGTATTTT.

The CDR3 DNA follows: TGTGCTAGTGCTACCTGGGACAGCAGGGACGAAAAACTGTTTTTT. The encoded protein is CASATWDSRDEKLFF. This chain joins TRBV12-5 and TRBJ1-4, with 7 bases that match TRBD1. CDR1 and CDR2 from the germline V gene are LGHNT and FRNRAP. CDR3 length: 15 amino acids. V shed 7 bases and J 8 bases; nucleotides not matched to a gene: 13.

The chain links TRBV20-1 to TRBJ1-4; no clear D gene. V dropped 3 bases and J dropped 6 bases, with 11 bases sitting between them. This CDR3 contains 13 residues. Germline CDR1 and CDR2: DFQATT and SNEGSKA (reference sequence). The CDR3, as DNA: TGCAGTGCTAGTCATGCGCGAGATGAAAAACTGTTTTTT. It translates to CSASHARDEKLFF.